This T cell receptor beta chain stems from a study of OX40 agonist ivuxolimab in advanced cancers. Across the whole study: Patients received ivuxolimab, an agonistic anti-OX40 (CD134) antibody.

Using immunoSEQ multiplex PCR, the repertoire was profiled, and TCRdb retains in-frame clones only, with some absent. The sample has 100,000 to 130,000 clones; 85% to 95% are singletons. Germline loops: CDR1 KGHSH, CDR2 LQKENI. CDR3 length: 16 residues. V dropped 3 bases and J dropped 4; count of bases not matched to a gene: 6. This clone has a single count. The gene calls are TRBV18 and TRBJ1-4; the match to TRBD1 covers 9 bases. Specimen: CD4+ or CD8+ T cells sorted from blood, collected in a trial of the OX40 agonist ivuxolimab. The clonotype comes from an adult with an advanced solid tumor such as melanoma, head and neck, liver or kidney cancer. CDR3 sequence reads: CASSPAGQGINEKLFF. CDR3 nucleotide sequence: TGTGCCAGCTCACCGGCGGGACAGGGAATTAATGAAAAACTGTTTTTT. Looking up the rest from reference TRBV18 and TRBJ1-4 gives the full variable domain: NAGVMQNPRHLVRRRGQEARLRCSPMKGHSHVYWYRQLPEEGLKFMVYLQKENIIDESGMPKERFSAEFPKEGPSILRIQQVVRGDSAAYFCASSPAGQGINEKLFFGSGTQLSVL.